This T cell receptor beta chain was captured in a study of blood T cell repertoires in COVID-19. For the study at large: Samples came from the United States, Italy and Spain, spanning acute and convalescent COVID-19.

Per the authors' pipeline: Quantification of nucleated cells was approximated via reference gene primer amplification. Libraries were prepared by immunoSEQ multiplex PCR; TCRdb keeps only in-frame clonotypes and omits some of them. V, J and clone size are taken as reported in that table, and D and trimming were inferred from the DNA itself. The sample consists of around 220,000 clones, around four fifths of them appearing once. V was pared by 4 bases and J by 9 bases, with 12 bases between. Germline V gene lookup returns CDR1 SEHNR and CDR2 FQNEAQ (reference sequence). This CDR3 has 13 residues. While infection was still active, Seattle patients were enrolled and then followed longitudinally.

V is TRBV7-9 and J is TRBJ2-2; D not certain. The sequenced sample was peripheral blood. This receptor was taken from a woman over 75 with COVID-19, enrolled during active disease. In DNA form, the CDR3 reads TGTGCCAGCAGCTCACATTACAACAGGGAGCTGTTTTTT. Translated: CASSSHYNRELFF.